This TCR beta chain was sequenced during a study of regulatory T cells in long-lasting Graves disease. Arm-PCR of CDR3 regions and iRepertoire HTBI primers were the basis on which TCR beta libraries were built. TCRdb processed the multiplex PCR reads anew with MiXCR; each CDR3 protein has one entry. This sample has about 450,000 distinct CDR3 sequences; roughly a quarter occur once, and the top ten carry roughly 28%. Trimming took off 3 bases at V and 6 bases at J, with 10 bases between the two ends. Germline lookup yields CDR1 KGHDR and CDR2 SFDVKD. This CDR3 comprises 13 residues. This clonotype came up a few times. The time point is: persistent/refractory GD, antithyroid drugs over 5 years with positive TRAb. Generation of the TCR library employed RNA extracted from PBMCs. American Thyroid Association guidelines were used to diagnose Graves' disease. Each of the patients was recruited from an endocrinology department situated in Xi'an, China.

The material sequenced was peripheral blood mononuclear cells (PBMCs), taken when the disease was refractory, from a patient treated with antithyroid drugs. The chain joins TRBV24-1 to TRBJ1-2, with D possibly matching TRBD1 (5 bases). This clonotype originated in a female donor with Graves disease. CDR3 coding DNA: TGTGCCACCAGTGATGGGGGATACCATGGCTACACCTTC. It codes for CATSDGGYHGYTF.